This T cell receptor beta chain comes out of a study of blood T cell repertoires in COVID-19. Looking at the study overall: Some COVID-19 samples were acute and others convalescent; all came from the United States, Italy and Spain. Sources were T cells, B-cell-depleted T cells, or PBMCs; the material itself was cDNA or gDNA.

Deletions cut 0 bases from V and 6 bases from J, with 8 bases between. This CDR3 has 13 amino acids. Looked up from germline, CDR1 is ENHRY and CDR2 is SYGVKD. In the original analysis: Amplification with reference gene primers provided the estimates of nucleated cell counts. Assay: immunoSEQ multiplex PCR; the TCRdb copy retains only in-frame clones and omits some. The V and J calls and clone size are taken from that table; D and trimming were inferred from the DNA. The sample records fewer than 150,000 clones, more than 70% being singletons. The receptor was isolated from a woman between 55 and 75 years old with acute or convalescent COVID-19. Sequencing used peripheral blood. V is TRBV10-3 and J is TRBJ1-2, with D hard to call. CDR3 loop: CAISESQSDGYTF. CDR3 sequence (DNA): TGTGCCATCAGTGAGTCCCAATCGGATGGCTACACCTTC.